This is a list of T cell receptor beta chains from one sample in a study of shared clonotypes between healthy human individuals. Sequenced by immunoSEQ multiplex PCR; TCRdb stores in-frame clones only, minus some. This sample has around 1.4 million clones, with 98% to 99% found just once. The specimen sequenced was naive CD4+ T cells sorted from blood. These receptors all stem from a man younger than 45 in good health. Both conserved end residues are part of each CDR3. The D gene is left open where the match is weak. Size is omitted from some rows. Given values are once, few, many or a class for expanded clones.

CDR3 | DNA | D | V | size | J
CASSLEGVGLAGHEQYF | TGTGCCAGCAGCTTAGAAGGGGTCGGACTAGCGGGCCACGAGCAGTACTTC | TRBD2 | TRBV7-9 | NA | TRBJ2-7
CASSLAAQGASANYNEQFF | TGCGCCAGCAGCTTGGCGGCCCAGGGGGCAAGCGCTAACTACAATGAGCAGTTCTTC | TRBD1 | TRBV5-1 | NA | TRBJ2-1
CASSFVQGWNNEQFF | TGTGCCAGCAGTTTCGTGCAGGGTTGGAACAATGAGCAGTTCTTC | NA | TRBV28 | NA | TRBJ2-1
CASSWTSGNAYEQYF | TGTGCCAGCAGCTGGACTAGCGGAAACGCCTACGAGCAGTACTTC | TRBD2 | TRBV7-9 | NA | TRBJ2-7
CASSLQGYEQFF | TGTGCCAGCAGCCTCCAAGGATATGAGCAGTTCTTC | NA | TRBV7-3 | NA | TRBJ2-1
CASSVSGVEETQYF | TGTGCCAGCAGCGTAAGCGGGGTTGAAGAGACCCAGTACTTC | TRBD2 | TRBV7-2 | NA | TRBJ2-5
CASSRPGGTGELFF | TGTGCCAGTAGTCGTCCAGGGGGCACCGGGGAGCTGTTTTTT | TRBD1 | TRBV19 | NA | TRBJ2-2
CASSYRDRGYFDYTF | TGTGCCAGCAGCTACCGGGACAGGGGTTATTTTGACTACACCTTC | TRBD1 | TRBV9 | NA | TRBJ1-2
CASSLTQGAVDTEAFF | TGTGCCAGCAGCTTGACCCAGGGGGCGGTCGACACTGAAGCTTTCTTT | TRBD1 | TRBV5-4 | NA | TRBJ1-1
CASSLAGGLVRQPQHF | TGTGCCAGCAGCTTAGCTGGGGGGCTGGTCCGTCAGCCCCAGCATTTT | NA | TRBV7-2 | NA | TRBJ1-5
CASGNQLAGSNNEQFF | TGTGCTAGTGGCAATCAACTAGCGGGAAGCAACAATGAGCAGTTCTTC | TRBD2 | TRBV12-5 | NA | TRBJ2-1
CASSTTDTQYF | TGTGCCAGCAGCACGACAGATACGCAGTATTTT | NA | TRBV28 | NA | TRBJ2-3
CASRGPRTSGRLSETQYF | TGTGCCAGCAGAGGACCCCGGACTAGCGGGAGACTGTCGGAGACCCAGTACTTC | TRBD2 | TRBV28 | once | TRBJ2-5
CASSLDLGGGTGELFF | TGCGCCAGCAGCTTGGATCTTGGCGGGGGCACCGGGGAGCTGTTTTTT | TRBD2 | TRBV5-1 | NA | TRBJ2-2
CASSLLGSVDTQYF | TGTGCCAGCAGCTTACTAGGTTCGGTCGATACGCAGTATTTT | NA | TRBV7-9 | NA | TRBJ2-3
CASSSAGEQYF | TGTGCCAGCAGCTCGGCGGGGGAGCAGTACTTC | NA | TRBV11-3 | NA | TRBJ2-7
CAIKDRGGNQPQHF | TGTGCCATCAAAGACAGGGGGGGGAATCAGCCCCAGCATTTT | TRBD1 | TRBV10-3 | NA | TRBJ1-5
CASSETRGDTQYF | TGTGCCAGCAGCGAGACGAGGGGAGATACGCAGTATTTT | NA | TRBV9 | NA | TRBJ2-3
CASSTGRTAGKDNEQFF | TGTGCCAGTAGTACTGGAAGGACAGCGGGAAAGGACAATGAGCAGTTCTTC | NA | TRBV19 | NA | TRBJ2-1
CASSPHGGVTEAFF | TGTGCCAGCAGCCCGCACGGGGGAGTCACTGAAGCTTTCTTT | NA | TRBV7-9 | NA | TRBJ1-1
CASSPSGAGGMDTQYF | TGTGCCAGCAGTCCCTCGGGGGCGGGAGGGATGGATACGCAGTATTTT | TRBD2 | TRBV28 | NA | TRBJ2-3
CASRGGANLYTF | TGTGCCAGCAGGGGGGGCGCTAATCTCTACACCTTC | NA | TRBV28 | NA | TRBJ1-2
CASSVGVRQNTEAFF | TGTGCCAGCAGCGTAGGGGTCAGACAGAACACTGAAGCTTTCTTT | NA | TRBV9 | NA | TRBJ1-1
CASSPLEYQETQYF | TGTGCCAGCAGCCCTCTCGAGTACCAAGAGACCCAGTACTTC | NA | TRBV14 | NA | TRBJ2-5
CASSFTGLASYEQYF | TGCGCCAGCAGCTTCACAGGCCTAGCCTCCTACGAGCAGTACTTC | NA | TRBV5-1 | NA | TRBJ2-7
CASSLSPLAGTYNEQFF | TGTGCCAGCAGCTTATCCCCACTAGCGGGAACCTACAATGAGCAGTTCTTC | TRBD2 | TRBV7-9 | NA | TRBJ2-1
CASSTRQGRNTEAFF | TGCGCCAGCAGCACCCGACAGGGGAGGAACACTGAAGCTTTCTTT | TRBD1 | TRBV5-1 | NA | TRBJ1-1
CASSFRQGSEAFF | TGTGCCAGCAGCTTTAGACAGGGGTCTGAAGCTTTCTTT | TRBD1 | TRBV9 | NA | TRBJ1-1
CASSLTDSRNTIYF | TGTGCCAGCAGCTTGACGGATTCAAGAAACACCATATATTTT | NA | TRBV5-5 | NA | TRBJ1-3
CASSPSGGRRETQYF | TGTGCCAGCAGCCCCTCCGGCGGGAGACGGGAGACCCAGTACTTC | TRBD2 | TRBV7-9 | NA | TRBJ2-5
CASSYRGQPQHF | TGTGCCAGCAGTTACAGGGGTCAGCCCCAGCATTTT | TRBD1 | TRBV27 | once | TRBJ1-5
CASSDRNSYEQYF | TGCGCCAGCAGTGACAGGAACTCCTACGAGCAGTACTTC | NA | TRBV10-1 | NA | TRBJ2-7
CASSQSHTGELFF | TGCGCCAGCAGTCAGAGCCACACCGGGGAGCTGTTTTTT | NA | TRBV10-1 | few | TRBJ2-2
CASSRDTSYEQYF | TGTGCCAGCTCACGGGACACCTCCTACGAGCAGTACTTC | NA | TRBV18 | NA | TRBJ2-7
CASSLWGTGGEKLFF | TGTGCCAGCAGTTTATGGGGGACCGGCGGCGAAAAACTGTTTTTT | NA | TRBV28 | once | TRBJ1-4
CASWRDYGYTF | TGTGCCTCGTGGCGGGACTATGGCTACACCTTC | NA | TRBV19 | NA | TRBJ1-2
CASSLAGVLYEQYF | TGTGCCAGCAGTTTAGCGGGAGTCCTCTACGAGCAGTACTTC | TRBD2 | TRBV27 | NA | TRBJ2-7
CASSVSGRADEQYF | TGTGCCAGCAGCGTTAGCGGGAGGGCCGACGAGCAGTACTTC | TRBD2 | TRBV9 | NA | TRBJ2-7
CASSGEPGLAVPTDTQYF | TGTGCCAGCAGCGGCGAACCGGGACTAGCGGTTCCGACGGATACGCAGTATTTT | TRBD2 | TRBV9 | NA | TRBJ2-3
CAWSAEDMNTEAFF | TGTGCCTGGAGTGCGGAGGATATGAACACTGAAGCTTTCTTT | NA | TRBV30 | NA | TRBJ1-1
CASTPRTGEPPGELFF | TGCGCCAGCACCCCGAGAACGGGAGAACCGCCCGGGGAGCTGTTTTTT | NA | TRBV5-1 | NA | TRBJ2-2
CASSSFSGTNSNQPQHF | TGTGCCAGCAGTTCATTCAGCGGGACGAATAGCAATCAGCCCCAGCATTTT | NA | TRBV28 | NA | TRBJ1-5
CAILTAVGGGYTF | TGTGCCATCCTAACGGCTGTGGGGGGTGGCTACACCTTC | NA | TRBV10-3 | NA | TRBJ1-2
CSVARGAEKLFF | TGCAGCGTTGCTAGAGGGGCTGAAAAACTGTTTTTT | NA | TRBV29-1 | NA | TRBJ1-4
CASSLRGRAGSYEQYF | TGTGCCAGCAGCTTAAGGGGGAGGGCGGGGTCTTACGAGCAGTACTTC | NA | TRBV11-2 | NA | TRBJ2-7
CASSPAGQVGGYGYTF | TGTGCCAGCAGTCCAGCCGGCCAAGTAGGGGGTTATGGCTACACCTTC | NA | TRBV28 | NA | TRBJ1-2
CASSLGLSNQPQHF | TGTGCCAGCAGCTTAGGGCTTAGCAATCAGCCCCAGCATTTT | NA | TRBV7-8 | NA | TRBJ1-5
CASSLNPSGTLQETQYF | TGTGCCAGCAGCTTAAATCCTAGCGGGACCTTGCAAGAGACCCAGTACTTC | TRBD2 | TRBV11-2 | NA | TRBJ2-5
CASGETSGRADTQYF | TGCGCCAGCGGCGAGACTTCCGGCAGGGCAGATACGCAGTATTTT | NA | TRBV10-1 | NA | TRBJ2-3
CASSLTAFF | TGTGCCAGCAGCCTGACAGCTTTCTTT | NA | TRBV5-6 | NA | TRBJ1-1
CASTPLAGEKEQYF | TGTGCCAGCACCCCCCTAGCGGGAGAAAAGGAGCAGTACTTC | TRBD2 | TRBV6-5 | NA | TRBJ2-7
CASQIGQGLYGYTF | TGTGCCAGCCAGATTGGACAGGGCCTCTATGGCTACACCTTC | TRBD1 | TRBV28 | NA | TRBJ1-2
CASSLVGSASADTQYF | TGTGCCAGCAGCTTAGTCGGATCCGCCTCGGCAGATACGCAGTATTTT | NA | TRBV7-2 | NA | TRBJ2-3
CASSRYAGVLPGELFF | TGTGCCAGCAGCCGCTACGCGGGAGTCTTGCCCGGGGAGCTGTTTTTT | TRBD2 | TRBV14 | NA | TRBJ2-2
CAWTKSRGNQPQHF | TGTGCCTGGACCAAGAGTCGTGGCAATCAGCCCCAGCATTTT | NA | TRBV30 | NA | TRBJ1-5